Below, 25 T cell receptor beta chains from the same sample are listed, as sequenced in a study of CD8 T cells in ankylosing spondylitis. No antigen has been assigned to these receptors. Findings and caveats of the study: A TCR beta motif made of fewer than ten highly homologous variants seemed typical of ankylosing spondylitis blood.

TCRdb re-derived calls from the 5' RACE reads in MiXCR, one entry per CDR3 protein. The sample gives more than 650,000 distinct CDR3 sequences, about 10% of which show up once; about 0.49% is in the top ten. The sequencing input was blood, either unsorted or a sorted T cell fraction (not recorded which). These TCRs come from a male donor with ankylosing spondylitis.

This clonotype was found a few times. DNA for the CDR3: TGCAGTGCTAGAGATCATAGGGTCGGCACCGGGGAGCTGTTTTTT. Translation: CSARDHRVGTGELFF. The gene calls are TRBV20-1 and TRBJ2-2; D is uncertain. CDR1 DFQATT and CDR2 SNEGSKA come from the germline V gene (reference sequence). Between the trimmed V and J ends, which lost 0 bases and 4 bases, there was a span of 12 bases. The CDR3 extends over 15 amino acids.

This clonotype was found a few times. The gene calls are TRBV6-1 and TRBJ2-7, with D tentatively TRBD1 (6 bases). This CDR3 has 14 amino acids. V was trimmed by 4 bases and J by 2 bases, leaving 12 bases between them. CDR1 and CDR2 from the germline V gene are MNHNS and SASEGT. This CDR3 reads CASSAPGAPYEQYF. Written as DNA, the CDR3 is TGTGCCAGCAGTGCCCCAGGGGCCCCCTACGAGCAGTACTTC.

This clonotype was recorded a few times. The rearrangement uses TRBV4-3 and TRBJ1-1; D gene ambiguous. Trimming left V 0 bases short and J 1 base short, with 12 bases between. The CDR3 totals 16 residues. CDR1 and CDR2 (germline): LGHNA, YSLEER. The CDR3 region is CASSQDLRAGNTEAFF. The CDR3 bases are TGCGCCAGCAGCCAAGATCTGAGGGCCGGGAACACTGAAGCTTTCTTT.

The table lists this clonotype with a few counts. The chain recombines TRBV11-2 with TRBJ2-4; 9 bases match TRBD2. The V gene's germline CDR1 is SGHAT and CDR2 FQNNGV. This CDR3 is built from 15 residues. J lost 8 bases, V lost 4 bases, and 9 bases had no gene match. The CDR3 loop is CASSSLRSGGHIQYF. The CDR3 DNA sequence: TGTGCCAGCAGCTCCCTGAGGAGCGGGGGGCACATTCAGTACTTC.

CDR3 loop: CSASLGGANTGELFF. CDR3 bases: TGCAGTGCTAGTCTGGGCGGCGCGAACACCGGGGAGCTGTTTTTT. J is TRBJ2-2 and V is TRBV20-1; no firm D call. V was clipped by 3 bases and J by 0 bases, with 11 bases between them. The CDR3 extends over 15 amino acids. Looked up from germline, CDR1 is DFQATT and CDR2 is SNEGSKA (reference sequence).

As for this clonotype: A junction end diverges from the germline sequence, so it may reflect a read error. The V and J genes are TRBV6-1 and TRBJ1-2, with a weak D call TRBD1 (6 bases). CDR1 MNHNS and CDR2 SASEGT come from the germline V gene. The CDR3 contains 10 residues. The CDR3, as DNA: TGTGCCAGCAGTGGGGGGGGCTCCACCTTC. Amino acids: CASSGGGSTF.

This clonotype appeared a few times. This chain connects TRBV20-1 to TRBJ2-7; TRBD2 matches at 9 bases. Per the germline V gene, CDR1 is DFQATT and CDR2 is SNEGSKA (reference sequence). The CDR3 sequence is 15 residues long. Trimming at V came to 0 bases and at J to 5 bases, leaving 8 bases not matched to a gene. CDR3 DNA: TGCAGTGCTAGAGATCGAAAGCGGGGGGTCCACGAGCAGTACTTC. Translating it yields CSARDRKRGVHEQYF.

V and J are TRBV20-1 and TRBJ1-1; TRBD1 matches 7 bases. The germline gives CDR1 DFQATT, CDR2 SNEGSKA (reference sequence). Trimming took 5 bases from V and 0 from J; bases not matched to a gene: 12. The CDR3 has 16 amino acids. Written as DNA, the CDR3 is TGCAGTGCTGGGGGGTACAGGGGCTCAATGAACACTGAAGCTTTCTTT. This encodes CSAGGYRGSMNTEAFF.

This clonotype was counted a few times. The gene calls are TRBV7-9 and TRBJ2-7; TRBD1 matches at 9 bases. CDR3 length: 15 residues. The V gene's germline CDR1 is SEHNR and CDR2 FQNEAQ (reference sequence). The V gene end was trimmed by 5 bases and the J gene end by 3 bases; junction bases not matched to a gene: 8. CDR3 nucleotide sequence: TGTGCCAGCAGCCCGCGGGACAGGGCAGACTACGAGCAGTACTTC. This codes for CASSPRDRADYEQYF.

CDR3 protein: CASSFGPSWETQYF. CDR3 bases: TGTGCCAGCAGCTTCGGACCCTCATGGGAGACCCAGTACTTC. The chain is built from TRBV11-2 and TRBJ2-5; D is unresolved. V lost 3 bases and J 5 bases, leaving 13 bases between the germline ends. The length of the CDR3 is 14 residues. Germline V gene data show CDR1 as SGHAT and CDR2 as FQNNGV. The full variable domain, in which reference TRBV11-2 and TRBJ2-5 provide the parts outside the CDR3, is EAGVAQSPRYKIIEKRQSVAFWCNPISGHATLYWYQQILGQGPKLLIQFQNNGVVDDSQLPKDRFSAERLKGVDSTLKIQPAKLEDSAVYLCASSFGPSWETQYFGPGTRLLVL.

This clonotype was recorded at least ten times. CDR3 region: CSASRTYEQYF. The CDR3 nucleotides are TGCAGTGCGAGCCGAACCTACGAGCAGTACTTC. The genes are TRBV20-1 and TRBJ2-7; D ambiguous. Germline V CDR1 and CDR2: DFQATT, SNEGSKA (reference sequence). Trimming cost V 6 bases and J 2 bases, with 8 bases left between them. The CDR3 is made up of 11 amino acids.

The table lists this clonotype with a few counts. The chain carries TRBV12-3 or TRBV12-4 and TRBJ2-2; 9 bases map to TRBD2. Trimming at V came to 1 base and at J to 3 bases, leaving 3 bases not matched to a gene. The CDR3 runs to 16 residues. The CDR3 DNA is TGTGCCAGCAGTTTAGTTAGCGGGGGTTACACCGGGGAGCTGTTTTTT. Translation gives CASSLVSGGYTGELFF.

This clonotype showed up many times. The CDR3 nucleotides read TGTGCCAGCAGTCGCAGGGGGTCCCCTTCTAACTATGGCTACACCTTC. Translation: CASSRRGSPSNYGYTF. V is TRBV12-3 or TRBV12-4 and J is TRBJ1-2, with TRBD1 identical over 7 bases. Trimming at V came to 5 bases and at J to 0 bases, leaving 9 bases not matched to a gene. This CDR3 has 16 residues.

Many counts were recorded for this clonotype. The chain couples TRBV25-1 to TRBJ1-2, with D possibly TRBD1 on 5 matching bases. Germline V lookup: CDR1 MGHDK, CDR2 SYGVNS. The CDR3 is 15 amino acids. The V gene lost 6 bases and the J gene lost 5 bases, with 19 bases spanning the gap. CDR3 DNA sequence: TGTGCCAGCAGGGACCAGGGCAGCGGTAGATATGGCTACACCTTC. Its protein is CASRDQGSGRYGYTF.

V and J are TRBV4-2 and TRBJ1-1; D not certain. Trimming left V 4 bases short and J 3 bases short, with 12 bases between. The CDR3 extends over 14 amino acids. Germline CDR1 LGHNA, CDR2 YNFKEQ. Here the CDR3 DNA reads TGTGCCAGCAGCCCAAGGGTGGGTGACACTGAAGCTTTCTTT. Amino acid sequence: CASSPRVGDTEAFF.

The gene calls are TRBV20-1 and TRBJ1-1, with 7 bases fitting TRBD1. Trimming at V came to 4 bases and at J to 5 bases, leaving 7 bases not matched to a gene. Germline values: CDR1 DFQATT, CDR2 SNEGSKA (reference sequence). There are 13 residues in the CDR3. The CDR3 nucleotides are TGCAGTGCTAAATCGAGGGGGCGAACTGAAGCTTTCTTT. It is translated as CSAKSRGRTEAFF.

The chain is built from TRBV7-2 and TRBJ2-1; D might be TRBD2 (5 bases). The germline CDR1 and CDR2 sequences are SGHTA and FQGNSA. V was pared by 5 bases and J by 0 bases, with 14 bases between. This CDR3 is 16 amino acids long. The CDR3 is CASSAGGPSSYNEQFF. Here the CDR3 DNA reads TGTGCCAGCAGCGCCGGAGGACCTAGCTCCTACAATGAGCAGTTCTTC.

This clonotype was observed a few times. The chain uses TRBV3-1 and TRBJ2-7; 7 positions agree with TRBD1. With V trimmed by 2 bases and J by 0 bases, 7 bases remained unmatched. Germline-derived CDR1 and CDR2 are LGHDT and YNNKEL (reference sequence). There are 16 residues in the CDR3. The CDR3 sequence is CASSQNGQVSSYEQYF. DNA of the CDR3: TGTGCCAGCAGCCAAAACGGACAGGTGAGCTCCTACGAGCAGTACTTC.

This clonotype was counted many times. The chain recombines TRBV20-1 with TRBJ2-4, with 7 bases aligning to TRBD2. This CDR3 comprises 17 residues. Germline V gene sequence: CDR1 DFQATT, CDR2 SNEGSKA (reference sequence). Trimming removed 7 bases from V and 3 bases from J; junction bases left unmatched: 18. The DNA for the CDR3 is TGCAGTGTCAAACCGCTGGGCGGGAGAGTTAACAAAAACATTCAGTACTTC. Encoded protein: CSVKPLGGRVNKNIQYF.

This chain joins TRBV20-1 and TRBJ2-1; the match to TRBD1 covers 8 bases. Germline lookup yields CDR1 DFQATT and CDR2 SNEGSKA (reference sequence). The CDR3 consists of 16 residues. V lost 1 base, J lost 7 bases, and 12 bases stayed unmatched. CDR3 loop: CSARGFGTGGSNEQFF. In DNA, the CDR3 is TGCAGTGCTAGAGGGTTCGGGACAGGTGGATCAAATGAGCAGTTCTTC.

This clonotype was found a few times. V usage is TRBV5-4 and J usage is TRBJ2-5, with D perhaps matching TRBD1 (5 bases). The germline V gene has CDR1 SGHNT and CDR2 YYREEE (reference sequence). Trimming removed 2 bases from V and 3 bases from J, with 11 bases in between. The CDR3 sequence is 14 residues long. Here the CDR3 reads CASSFTTGEETQYF. The CDR3 bases are TGTGCCAGCAGCTTTACTACAGGCGAAGAGACCCAGTACTTC. Drawing the rest from reference TRBV5-4 and TRBJ2-5, the complete variable domain is ETGVTQSPTHLIKTRGQQVTLRCSSQSGHNTVSWYQQALGQGPQFIFQYYREEENGRGNFPPRFSGLQFPNYSSELNVNALELDDSALYLCASSFTTGEETQYFGPGTRLLVL.

This chain links TRBV29-1 with TRBJ1-1; D is undetermined. From germline, CDR1 is SQVTM and CDR2 ANQGSEA. With 2 bases removed from V and 4 bases from J, the gap between germline ends came to 11 bases. The CDR3 covers 13 residues. In DNA form, the CDR3 reads TGCAGCGTTGAAAGGCAGGCGGTCACTGAAGCTTTCTTT. It is translated as CSVERQAVTEAFF.

This clonotype was picked up a small number of times. V gene TRBV5-5 combines with J gene TRBJ2-1; D might be TRBD1 (6 bases). The CDR3 consists of 13 residues. The ends were cut back, 3 bases at V and 3 bases at J, with 7 bases in the middle. CDR1 SGHKS and CDR2 YYEKEE come from the germline V gene (reference sequence). The CDR3 sequence: CASSWTDYNEQFF. The CDR3 DNA follows: TGTGCCAGCAGCTGGACAGACTACAATGAGCAGTTCTTC.

This clonotype was observed a handful of times. The chain combines TRBV6-2 or TRBV6-3 with TRBJ2-3, with 9 nucleotides matching TRBD2. V gave up 2 bases and J gave up 4 bases; unmatched junction bases: 7. In germline, CDR1 is MNHEY, CDR2 SVGEGT. The CDR3 extends over 16 amino acids. The CDR3 protein is CASSYPWTSEADTQYF. CDR3 in DNA: TGTGCCAGCAGTTACCCGTGGACTAGCGAGGCAGATACGCAGTATTTT.

The chain uses TRBV6-1 and TRBJ1-1, with a possible D match to TRBD1 (5 bases). The CDR3 runs to 16 residues. V lost 6 bases and J lost 0, with 17 bases in between. Germline V CDR1 and CDR2: MNHNS, SASEGT. CDR3 in amino acids: CASSPSGDWMNTEAFF. The CDR3 nucleotides read TGTGCCAGCAGCCCTAGTGGGGACTGGATGAACACTGAAGCTTTCTTT.